Below, 29 T cell receptor beta chains from the same sample are listed, as sequenced in a study of CD8+CD57+ T cells in acquired aplastic anemia (dated 2018 in TCRdb). The patients picked for sequencing were ones in whom flow cytometry had shown an expansion of CD8+CD57+ cells. Instrument used: Illumina HiSeq 2000. Profiling of TCR beta VDJ combinations and CDR3 sequences used genomic DNA as the template. TCRdb ran its own pipeline on the public reads, namely fastp trimming at Q25 and MiXCR clone calling, and kept in-frame beta chains. Entries that share a CDR3 protein sequence are merged under the most common genes and DNA. A total of 180,000 or so distinct CDR3 sequences appear in this sample, roughly 43% of them only once. Roughly 1.2% of the sample rests with the top ten. Material: sorted CD4+, CD8+, or CD8+CD57+ T cells (not recorded which) from PBMCs. These receptors were taken from a human donor with aplastic anemia.

V gene TRBV4-1 combines with J gene TRBJ2-6; D perhaps matches TRBD1 (5 bases). The CDR3 runs to 16 residues. CDR1 MGHRA and CDR2 YSYEKL come from the germline V gene. V lost 0 bases and J lost 2, with 8 bases in between. The CDR3 region has the DNA TGCGCCAGCAGCCAAGATCTAGGGGCTGGGGCCAACGTCCTGACTTTC. Its translation is CASSQDLGAGANVLTF.

This chain connects TRBV19 to TRBJ1-5, with unresolved D. The V gene lost 3 bases and the J gene lost 3 bases, with 9 bases spanning the gap. Germline V gene sequence: CDR1 LNHDA, CDR2 SQIVND (reference sequence). The CDR3 sequence is 14 residues long. CDR3 nucleotides: TGTGCCAGTAGTATTAGACTGCTCAATCAGCCCCAGCATTTT. Its translation is CASSIRLLNQPQHF.

The rearrangement uses TRBV7-8 and TRBJ2-2; no definite D call. CDR1 and CDR2 (germline): SGHVS, FQNEAQ. V lost 3 bases, J lost 6 bases, and 5 bases lay in between. CDR3 size: 12 residues. The CDR3, as DNA: TGTGCCAGCAGCTTTCACCCCGGGGAGCTGTTTTTT. Translated, it gives CASSFHPGELFF.

The chain has TRBV5-4 and TRBJ2-7, with TRBD1 as a possible D gene (6 bases). The CDR3 sequence is 11 residues long. The V gene's germline CDR1 is SGHNT and CDR2 YYREEE (reference sequence). The V end was cut by 5 bases, the J end by 6 bases, with 9 bases between. CDR3 nucleotide sequence: TGTGCCAGCAGAGAGGGGGTCGAGCAGTACTTC. It translates to CASREGVEQYF.

The rearrangement uses TRBV29-1 and TRBJ1-1; D is undetermined. Germline V gene data show CDR1 as SQVTM and CDR2 as ANQGSEA. The CDR3 has 13 residues. The V and J ends lost 8 bases and 1 base respectively, with 14 bases between them. The CDR3 reads CSSQRAANTEAFF. In nucleotides, the CDR3 is TGCAGCAGCCAACGGGCTGCGAACACTGAAGCTTTCTTT.

This rearrangement joins TRBV7-2 to TRBJ2-7; tentative D call: TRBD1 (6 bases). This CDR3 region has 12 residues. Germline V gene data show CDR1 as SGHTA and CDR2 as FQGNSA. Trimming took off 5 bases at V and 2 bases at J, with 7 bases between the two ends. CDR3 DNA: TGTGCCAGCAGCAGGGACACCTACGAGCAGTACTTC. Encoded protein: CASSRDTYEQYF.

This clonotype was seen at least ten times. This CDR3 is CASKEYEGWNSPLHF. CDR3 nucleotide sequence: TGTGCCAGTAAGGAGTATGAGGGTTGGAATTCACCCCTCCACTTT. The chain joins TRBV19 to TRBJ1-6; the D is unclear. Germline loops: CDR1 LNHDA, CDR2 SQIVND (reference sequence). V was trimmed by 7 bases and J by 7 bases, leaving 17 bases between them. This CDR3 spans 15 amino acids.

This clonotype was seen many times. The chain is built from TRBV10-3 and TRBJ1-5; 8 bases match TRBD1. V lost 5 bases to trimming and J lost 0 bases; unmatched junction nucleotides: 3. CDR3 length equals 15 residues. In germline, CDR1 is ENHRY, CDR2 SYGVKD. In DNA, the CDR3 is TGTGCCATCAGTCGACAGGGGTCTAGCAATCAGCCCCAGCATTTT. Translation gives CAISRQGSSNQPQHF.

This clonotype was recorded many times. V and J are TRBV10-3 and TRBJ2-3, with D possibly matching TRBD1 (5 bases). The V gene's germline CDR1 is ENHRY and CDR2 SYGVKD. The V end was cut by 10 bases, the J end by 4 bases, with 15 bases between. The CDR3 runs to 13 residues. CDR3 in DNA: TGTGCCAGCTACAGGTCTGGGGCAGATACGCAGTATTTT. This translates into CASYRSGADTQYF.

This clonotype was seen just once. Just one base apart from a much larger clone, this may be a read error. This chain joins TRBV5-6 and TRBJ1-2; perhaps TRBD1 as D (5 bases). The length of the CDR3 is 11 residues. Germline CDR1 reads SGHDT; CDR2 reads YYEEEE. CDR3 loop: CTSSLARDQIF. The CDR3 DNA is TGTACCAGCAGCTTGGCCAGGGACCAAATCTTC.

This clonotype has a handful of counts. The rearrangement links TRBV15 to TRBJ1-2; tentative D call: TRBD1 (6 bases). V lost 6 bases and J 4 bases, leaving 18 bases between the germline ends. Germline-derived CDR1 and CDR2 are LNHNV and YYDKDF (reference sequence). The CDR3 extends over 15 amino acids. CDR3 in amino acids: CATSQGHPNLYGYTF. Written as DNA, the CDR3 is TGTGCCACCAGTCAGGGACACCCCAACCTCTATGGCTACACCTTC. Filled out from reference TRBV15 and TRBJ1-2, the complete variable domain reads DAMVIQNPRYQVTQFGKPVTLSCSQTLNHNVMYWYQQKSSQAPKLLFHYYDKDFNNEADTPDNFQSRRPNTSFCFLDIRSPGLGDTAMYLCATSQGHPNLYGYTFGSGTRLTVV.

This clonotype was counted at least ten times. The V gene is TRBV7-9, the J gene TRBJ1-1; D uncertain. Germline V lookup: CDR1 SEHNR, CDR2 FQNEAQ (reference sequence). Trimming pared 8 bases from V and 5 bases from J, leaving 18 bases between. The CDR3 covers 14 residues. The chain's CDR3 is CASGVSVMWTEAFF. For the CDR3, the DNA is TGTGCCAGCGGTGTTAGTGTAATGTGGACTGAAGCTTTCTTT.

Worth noting for this clonotype: A much larger clone sits a single nucleotide away, making a read error possible. The chain links TRBV12-3 or TRBV12-4 to TRBJ2-3, with TRBD2 identical over 12 bases. J lost 0 bases, V lost 6 bases, and 7 bases had no gene match. The CDR3 is 17 residues long. This CDR3 is CASSGTSGRASTDTQYF. In nucleotides, the CDR3 is TGTGCCAGCAGCGGGACTAGCGGGCGGGCTAGCACAGATACGCAGTATTTT.

The V and J genes are TRBV11-2 and TRBJ2-7; 7 nucleotides match TRBD2. Germline lookup yields CDR1 SGHAT and CDR2 FQNNGV. This CDR3 region has 17 residues. With V trimmed by 2 bases and J by 0 bases, 10 bases remained unmatched. The DNA of the CDR3 is TGTGCCAGCAGCTTATATTATAGCGGGTCCAGCTCCTACGAGCAGTACTTC. It specifies CASSLYYSGSSSYEQYF. Complete variable domain (other parts from reference TRBV11-2 and TRBJ2-7): EAGVAQSPRYKIIEKRQSVAFWCNPISGHATLYWYQQILGQGPKLLIQFQNNGVVDDSQLPKDRFSAERLKGVDSTLKIQPAKLEDSAVYLCASSLYYSGSSSYEQYFGPGTRLTVT.

The chain joins TRBV2 to TRBJ2-7; the D is unclear. CDR1 and CDR2 (germline): SNHLY, FYNNEI. The CDR3 contains 16 residues. The germline V and J ends were trimmed by 2 bases and 1 base, with 15 bases remaining between them. CDR3: CASSETPHLRSYEQYF. Here the CDR3 DNA reads TGTGCCAGCAGTGAAACACCACACCTCCGATCCTACGAGCAGTACTTC.

J is TRBJ2-1 and V is TRBV12-3 or TRBV12-4; 9 nucleotides match TRBD1. The CDR3 consists of 13 residues. The V segment lost 8 bases and the J segment 9 bases; nucleotides outside the gene matches: 8. The CDR3 loop is CASVYRGRSEQFF. In DNA form, the CDR3 reads TGTGCCAGCGTATACAGGGGGCGGAGTGAGCAGTTCTTC.

Turning to this clonotype: With a much larger clone just one base away, this may be a read error. The chain uses TRBV5-6 and TRBJ2-5; no clear D. The CDR3 spans 13 residues. Germline V gene data show CDR1 as SGHDT and CDR2 as YYEEEE. The V and J ends lost 4 bases and 4 bases respectively, with 11 bases between them. The CDR3 here is CASSPGLGETQYF. The CDR3 coding sequence is TGTGCCAGCAGCCCCGGATTGGGAGAGACCCAGTACTTC.

This clonotype came up a few times. V and J are TRBV15 and TRBJ1-5; D is undetermined. The V gene's germline CDR1 is LNHNV and CDR2 YYDKDF (reference sequence). The V end was cut by 2 bases, the J end by 4 bases, with 9 bases between. The CDR3 sequence is 14 residues long. CDR3 nucleotide sequence: TGTGCCACCAGCAGACCCCAGGAGAATCAGCCCCAGCATTTT. This encodes CATSRPQENQPQHF.

The rearrangement links TRBV9 to TRBJ2-7; 9 bases map to TRBD1. V lost 3 bases, J lost 5 bases, and 6 bases stayed unmatched. The length of the CDR3 is 14 residues. Per the germline V gene, CDR1 is SGDLS and CDR2 is YYNGEE. CDR3: CASSAGTGTHEQYF. In DNA, the CDR3 is TGTGCCAGCAGCGCCGGGACAGGGACCCACGAGCAGTACTTC. Looking up the rest from reference TRBV9 and TRBJ2-7 gives the full variable domain: DSGVTQTPKHLITATGQRVTLRCSPRSGDLSVYWYQQSLDQGLQFLIQYYNGEERAKGNILERFSAQQFPDLHSELNLSSLELGDSALYFCASSAGTGTHEQYFGPGTRLTVT.

The rearrangement links TRBV7-9 to TRBJ1-6; possible D gene TRBD1, 5 bases. The CDR3 extends over 14 amino acids. Per germline, CDR1 SEHNR and CDR2 FQNEAQ (reference sequence). Trimming took off 6 bases at V and 5 bases at J, with 11 bases between the two ends. The CDR3 DNA follows: TGTGCCAGCAGAACAGGACTAAATAATTCACCCCTCCACTTT. Encoded protein: CASRTGLNNSPLHF.

This chain connects TRBV20-1 to TRBJ1-3, with a tentative D call TRBD1 (5 bases). Per germline, CDR1 DFQATT and CDR2 SNEGSKA (reference sequence). The CDR3 spans 15 residues. Trimming stripped 3 bases from V and 0 bases from J, with 12 bases between. The chain's CDR3 is CSASESGSSGNTIYF. CDR3 DNA: TGCAGTGCTAGCGAATCAGGGAGCTCTGGAAACACCATATATTTT.

The chain employs TRBV20-1 and TRBJ2-1; D is unresolved. Germline CDR1 is DFQATT and CDR2 is SNEGSKA (reference sequence). Trimming stripped 0 bases from V and 5 bases from J, with 5 bases between. The CDR3 extends over 12 amino acids. CDR3 residues: CSARDLNNEQFF. DNA for the CDR3: TGCAGTGCTAGAGACCTAAACAATGAGCAGTTCTTC.

This clonotype was seen ten or more times. This chain joins TRBV11-2 and TRBJ2-5, with D perhaps assigned TRBD1 or TRBD2 (6 bases each). Germline V CDR1 and CDR2: SGHAT, FQNNGV. The germline V and J ends were trimmed by 8 bases and 2 bases, with 18 bases remaining between them. The CDR3 sequence is 15 residues long. In nucleotides, the CDR3 is TGTGCCAGCGCCCTCTCGGGGGCGAAACAAGAGACCCAGTACTTC. Protein: CASALSGAKQETQYF.

This clonotype was picked up a small number of times. V and J are TRBV27 and TRBJ1-2, with 10 bases fitting TRBD1. Germline V CDR1 and CDR2: MNHEY, SMNVEV (reference sequence). The ends lost 6 bases at V and 2 bases at J; junction bases unmatched: 3. This CDR3 has 14 amino acids. The CDR3 sequence is CASRTGGGNYGYTF. CDR3 nucleotides: TGTGCCAGCAGGACAGGGGGCGGGAACTATGGCTACACCTTC.

This clonotype was found many times. This chain uses TRBV19 with TRBJ1-3; D gene unclear. The germline V gene encodes CDR1 LNHDA and CDR2 SQIVND (reference sequence). CDR3 length: 16 residues. Trimming cost V 0 bases and J 0 bases, with 9 bases left between them. The CDR3 nucleotides are TGTGCCAGTAGTATAGAGCCAGCGCTCTCTGGAAACACCATATATTTT. Translating gives CASSIEPALSGNTIYF. The whole variable domain, filled in from reference TRBV19 and TRBJ1-3, reads DGGITQSPKYLFRKEGQNVTLSCEQNLNHDAMYWYRQDPGQGLRLIYYSQIVNDFQKGDIAEGYSVSREKKESFPLTVTSAQKNPTAFYLCASSIEPALSGNTIYFGEGSWLTVV.

The chain links TRBV7-9 to TRBJ2-7; D remains unclear. CDR1 SEHNR and CDR2 FQNEAQ come from the germline V gene (reference sequence). Trimming stripped 3 bases from V and 7 bases from J, with 7 bases between. The CDR3 has 11 residues. The CDR3 nucleotides read TGTGCCAGCAGCTTCTCTCGGGAGCAGTACTTC. It is translated as CASSFSREQYF.

This clonotype was detected only a few times. The CDR3 bases are TGTGCCACCAGTGATTTTCCGAGGGCAGATACGCAGTATTTT. Translated: CATSDFPRADTQYF. The rearrangement links TRBV24-1 to TRBJ2-3; a possible D gene is TRBD2 (5 bases). There are 14 residues in the CDR3. The germline V and J ends were trimmed by 1 base and 4 bases, with 8 bases remaining between them. Germline CDR1 reads KGHDR; CDR2 reads SFDVKD.

The rearrangement uses TRBV11-2 and TRBJ2-5; 7 nucleotides line up with TRBD2. V was pared by 4 bases and J by 4 bases, with 3 bases of the junction left unmatched. This CDR3 is built from 13 residues. Germline V gene lookup returns CDR1 SGHAT and CDR2 FQNNGV. The CDR3 sequence is CASSSTSRETQYF. CDR3 in DNA: TGTGCCAGCAGCTCGACTAGCAGAGAGACCCAGTACTTC.

This sequence joins TRBV29-1 and TRBJ1-3; D is uncertain. The CDR3 has 12 residues. The V end lost 4 bases, the J end lost 7 bases, and 11 bases lay between the germline ends. Germline CDR1 and CDR2: SQVTM and ANQGSEA. The CDR3 sequence: CSVAGHLNTIYF. DNA of the CDR3: TGCAGCGTTGCGGGTCACCTGAACACCATATATTTT. Based on the CDR3 plus reference TRBV29-1 and TRBJ1-3, the full variable domain is SAVISQKPSRDICQRGTSLTIQCQVDSQVTMMFWYRQQPGQSLTLIATANQGSEATYESGFVIDKFPISRPNLTFSTLTVSNMSPEDSSIYLCSVAGHLNTIYFGEGSWLTVV.